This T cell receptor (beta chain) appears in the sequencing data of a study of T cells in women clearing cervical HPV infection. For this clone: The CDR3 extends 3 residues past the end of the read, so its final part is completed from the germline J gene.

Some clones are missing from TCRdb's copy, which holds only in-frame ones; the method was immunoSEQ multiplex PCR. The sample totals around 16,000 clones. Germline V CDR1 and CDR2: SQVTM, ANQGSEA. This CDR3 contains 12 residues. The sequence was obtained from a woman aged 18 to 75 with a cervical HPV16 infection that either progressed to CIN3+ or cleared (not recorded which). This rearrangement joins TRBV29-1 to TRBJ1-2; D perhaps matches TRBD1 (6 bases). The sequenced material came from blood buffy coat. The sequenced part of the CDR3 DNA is TGCAGCGTCGAGGACCGGACAGAGGGC. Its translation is CSVEDRTEG. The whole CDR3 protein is CSVEDRTEGYTF. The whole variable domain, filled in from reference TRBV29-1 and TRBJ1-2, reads SAVISQKPSRDICQRGTSLTIQCQVDSQVTMMFWYRQQPGQSLTLIATANQGSEATYESGFVIDKFPISRPNLTFSTLTVSNMSPEDSSIYLCSVEDRTEGYTFGSGTRLTVV.